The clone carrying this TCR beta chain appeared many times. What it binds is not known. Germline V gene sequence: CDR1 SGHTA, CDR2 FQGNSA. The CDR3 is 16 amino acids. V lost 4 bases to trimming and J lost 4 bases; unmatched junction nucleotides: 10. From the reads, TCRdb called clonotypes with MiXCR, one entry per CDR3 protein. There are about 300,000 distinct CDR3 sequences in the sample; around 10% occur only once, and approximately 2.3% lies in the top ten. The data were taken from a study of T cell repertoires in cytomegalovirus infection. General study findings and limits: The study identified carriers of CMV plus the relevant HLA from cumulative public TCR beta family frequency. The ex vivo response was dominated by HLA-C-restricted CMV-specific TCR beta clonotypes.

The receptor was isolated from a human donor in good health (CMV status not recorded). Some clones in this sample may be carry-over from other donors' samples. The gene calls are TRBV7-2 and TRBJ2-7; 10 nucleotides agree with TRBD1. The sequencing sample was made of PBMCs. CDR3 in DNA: TGTGCCAGCAGCTCGTTCGGGGACAGGGGTTTTTACGAGCAGTACTTC. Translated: CASSSFGDRGFYEQYF.